A selection of T cell receptor beta chains follows, all from one sample in a study of regulatory dendritic cells for organ transplantation. The repertoire was sequenced with immunoSEQ multiplex PCR; TCRdb's copy has only in-frame clones and lacks some. This repertoire shows some 10,000 clones, roughly two thirds found once; its top ten account for approximately 17%. The sequenced sample was memory CD8+ T cells from blood. Receptors were obtained from a human donor in good health. CDR3s include the opening cysteine and the closing phenylalanine or tryptophan. The D gene is left open where the match is weak. Clone size is stated in some rows and not others, as once, few, many or a class when expanded.

d_call clone_size j_call v_call cdr3_aa cdr3_nt
- - TRBJ1-5 TRBV2 CASSEAYSNQPQHF TGTGCCAGCAGCGAGGCCTATAGCAATCAGCCCCAGCATTTT
- - TRBJ2-3 TRBV6-1 CASSEALRLLEDTQYF TGTGCCAGCAGTGAAGCTTTGAGACTCCTTGAAGATACGCAGTATTTT
- - TRBJ2-2 TRBV14 CASSPYTGYDTGELFF TGTGCCAGCAGCCCATACACAGGGTATGACACCGGGGAGCTGTTTTTT
TRBD2 - TRBJ2-1 TRBV4-2 CASSQHPQGLAFNEQFF TGTGCCAGCAGCCAACACCCCCAGGGACTAGCCTTCAATGAGCAGTTCTTC
- - TRBJ2-1 TRBV21-1 CASSKQSSYNEQFF TGTGCCAGCAGCAAACAGAGCTCCTACAATGAGCAGTTCTTC
- - TRBJ1-2 TRBV5-6 CASTTNLAGSLYGYTF TGTGCCAGCACGACTAACTTGGCCGGTTCCCTTTATGGCTACACCTTC
- - TRBJ2-3 TRBV7-2 CASSLVGRSSDTQYF TGTGCCAGCAGCTTGGTGGGCCGGAGTTCAGATACGCAGTATTTT
- - TRBJ1-2 TRBV9 CASSGSGTVGVKHYGYTF TGTGCCAGCAGCGGAAGTGGTACGGTGGGGGTTAAGCACTATGGCTACACCTTC
TRBD1 - TRBJ2-3 TRBV6-5 CASSEGQGADTQYF TGTGCCAGCAGTGAGGGACAGGGGGCAGATACGCAGTATTTT
- - TRBJ2-3 TRBV5-1 CASSPHPRQELNLPTDTQYF TGCGCCAGCAGCCCCCATCCGCGACAGGAATTGAACCTGCCCACAGATACGCAGTATTTT
TRBD2 - TRBJ2-3 TRBV29-1 CSVEDGAGGPDTQYF TGCAGCGTTGAAGATGGGGCGGGGGGGCCCGATACGCAGTATTTT
- few TRBJ1-1 TRBV5-4 CASSLSVTEAFF TGTGCCAGCAGCTTGTCGGTCACTGAAGCTTTCTTT
- - TRBJ2-1 TRBV6-4 CASSEGGRQPREQFF TGTGCCAGCAGTGAAGGCGGTAGACAACCCAGGGAGCAGTTCTTC
TRBD2 - TRBJ2-7 TRBV5-3 CARSLVLAGGPEEQYF TGTGCCAGAAGCTTGGTTCTAGCGGGAGGCCCTGAGGAGCAGTACTTC
- - TRBJ1-1 TRBV28 CASRLPGDGHTEAFF TGTGCCAGCAGACTCCCCGGGGACGGGCACACTGAAGCTTTCTTT
- - TRBJ2-7 TRBV11-2 CASSPQGSYEQYF TGTGCCAGCAGCCCGCAGGGGTCCTACGAGCAGTACTTC
- once TRBJ1-1 TRBV7-9 CASSSPTKGTGGAFF TGTGCCAGCAGCTCCCCTACTAAGGGAACGGGAGGAGCTTTCTTT
- few TRBJ2-4 TRBV19 CASSIFSAGNIQYF TGTGCCAGTAGTATCTTTTCAGCAGGAAACATTCAGTACTTC
- - TRBJ2-4 TRBV13 CASSLALLGNIQYF TGTGCCAGCAGCTTAGCTTTGCTGGGAAACATTCAGTACTTC
- - TRBJ2-7 TRBV19 CASSISDSSYEQYF TGTGCCAGTAGTATATCGGACAGCTCCTACGAGCAGTACTTC
- - TRBJ2-4 TRBV7-8 CASSWGGGSKNIQYF TGTGCCAGCAGCTGGGGAGGGGGCAGCAAAAACATTCAGTACTTC
- - TRBJ2-3 TRBV4-2 CASSQDRGGGTDTQYF TGTGCCAGCAGCCAAGATAGGGGGGGTGGCACAGATACGCAGTATTTT
- - TRBJ1-3 TRBV15 CATSIGDSGNTIYF TGTGCCACCAGTATAGGGGACTCTGGAAACACCATATATTTT
- - TRBJ2-3 TRBV6-4 CASSGSSSTDTQYF TGTGCCAGCAGCGGGTCTAGCAGCACAGATACGCAGTATTTT
- - TRBJ1-4 TRBV6-1 CASSEVAGTNEKLFF TGTGCCAGCAGTGAAGTAGCTGGGACAAATGAAAAACTGTTTTTT
TRBD1 - TRBJ2-7 TRBV7-8 CASSQWTGDFSYEQYF TGTGCCAGCAGCCAGTGGACAGGGGATTTCTCCTACGAGCAGTACTTC
- medium-sized TRBJ2-7 TRBV5-1 CASSLADPYEQYF TGCGCCAGCAGCTTGGCGGACCCCTACGAGCAGTACTTC
- - TRBJ2-2 TRBV4-3 CASSQGLDTGELFF TGCGCCAGCAGCCAAGGACTTGACACCGGGGAGCTGTTTTTT
TRBD2 - TRBJ2-2 TRBV6-4 CASSDSSGSTGELFF TGTGCCAGCAGTGACTCTAGCGGGAGCACCGGGGAGCTGTTTTTT
- - TRBJ2-4 TRBV30 CAWRTKNIQYF TGTGCCTGGAGGACTAAAAACATTCAGTACTTC
TRBD2 - TRBJ2-7 TRBV9 CASSDTSGSHEQYF TGTGCCAGCAGCGATACTAGCGGGAGCCACGAGCAGTACTTC
- few TRBJ2-3 TRBV2 CASSELARGADTQYF TGTGCCAGCAGTGAATTGGCCAGGGGGGCAGATACGCAGTATTTT
- - TRBJ2-3 TRBV25-1 CASGATRDTQYF TGTGCCAGCGGGGCGACTAGGGATACGCAGTATTTT
- few TRBJ1-1 TRBV4-1 CASSQEGRTEAFF TGCGCCAGCAGCCAAGAGGGGAGGACTGAAGCTTTCTTT
- - TRBJ1-4 TRBV4-3 CASSQLPGLLYEKLFF TGCGCCAGCAGCCAACTACCGGGACTGCTATATGAAAAACTGTTTTTT
- - TRBJ2-7 TRBV10-3 CAISAQPRGRDSYEQYF TGTGCCATCAGTGCACAACCGAGGGGAAGAGACTCCTACGAGCAGTACTTC
- - TRBJ1-1 TRBV7-3 CASSLIRQRLNTEAFF TGTGCCAGCAGCTTAATTAGGCAACGGCTAAACACTGAAGCTTTCTTT
- - TRBJ2-3 TRBV25-1 CASSEADTQYF TGTGCCAGCAGTGAGGCCGATACGCAGTATTTT
- - TRBJ2-7 TRBV28 CASSFGFYEQYF TGTGCCAGCAGTTTTGGATTCTACGAGCAGTACTTC
TRBD1 - TRBJ2-1 TRBV13 CASSFRTGGNNEQFF TGTGCCAGCAGCTTCAGGACAGGGGGGAACAATGAGCAGTTCTTC
- - TRBJ2-3 TRBV2 CASSDYGGSTDTQYF TGTGCCAGCAGTGACTATGGCGGTAGCACAGATACGCAGTATTTT
- few TRBJ2-7 TRBV28 CASRRQLGSYEQYF TGTGCCAGCAGGCGACAGCTTGGGTCCTACGAGCAGTACTTC
TRBD2 - TRBJ2-3 TRBV27 CASGVAGGLTDTQYF TGTGCCAGCGGGGTAGCGGGAGGGCTAACAGATACGCAGTATTTT
- - TRBJ2-3 TRBV7-2 CASSLVARRSTDTQYF TGTGCCAGCAGCTTAGTAGCGAGGAGAAGCACAGATACGCAGTATTTT
- - TRBJ1-2 TRBV27 CASSFQRGASYGYTF TGTGCCAGCAGTTTCCAGCGGGGGGCATCCTATGGCTACACCTTC
- - TRBJ2-5 TRBV28 CASSYYGVVETQYF TGTGCCAGCAGTTATTATGGGGTAGTCGAGACCCAGTACTTC
- - TRBJ2-2 TRBV25-1 CASSRRGADTGELFF TGTGCCAGCAGTCGACGGGGGGCCGACACCGGGGAGCTGTTTTTT
- - TRBJ1-5 TRBV21-1 CASSKGTYYQPQHF TGTGCCAGCAGCAAAGGGACGTATTATCAGCCCCAGCATTTT
- once TRBJ2-7 TRBV7-8 CASSQHQGPSHEQYF TGTGCCAGCAGCCAACACCAAGGACCGTCCCACGAGCAGTACTTC
- few TRBJ2-7 TRBV30 CAWSVNSGEQYF TGTGCCTGGAGTGTGAATAGCGGCGAGCAGTACTTC
- - TRBJ2-5 TRBV7-8 CASSSGRSEVSETQYF TGTGCCAGCAGCTCGGGACGTAGTGAAGTATCGGAGACCCAGTACTTC
- - TRBJ2-7 TRBV7-9 CASSPELSYEQYF TGTGCCAGCAGCCCCGAGTTGAGCTACGAGCAGTACTTC
- - TRBJ1-2 TRBV19 CASSIDQESYYGYTF TGTGCCAGTAGTATAGATCAGGAGAGCTACTATGGCTACACCTTC
- - TRBJ1-2 TRBV4-1 CASSQEGQINDGYTF TGCGCCAGCAGCCAAGAAGGACAGATAAACGATGGCTACACCTTC
TRBD1 - TRBJ1-6 TRBV10-3 CAISERDRGNSPLHF TGTGCCATCAGTGAAAGGGACAGGGGAAATTCACCCCTCCACTTT
TRBD1 - TRBJ1-2 TRBV28 CASKGFWQGVYNGYTF TGTGCCAGCAAAGGGTTCTGGCAGGGGGTATACAATGGCTACACCTTC
TRBD1 - TRBJ2-2 TRBV18 CASSPSGTGGFTGELFF TGTGCCAGCTCACCCTCCGGGACAGGGGGCTTCACCGGGGAGCTGTTTTTT
TRBD2 - TRBJ2-1 TRBV5-8 CASSQVGGGQNEQFF TGCGCCAGCAGCCAAGTGGGCGGGGGGCAAAATGAGCAGTTCTTC